This is a list of T cell receptor beta chains from one sample in a study of blood T cell repertoires in COVID-19. Some clones are missing from TCRdb's copy, which holds only in-frame ones; the method was immunoSEQ multiplex PCR. The table records some 160,000 clones, approximately 88% of them present only once. Source material: peripheral blood. The source of these receptors is a man aged 60 to 75 with acute or convalescent COVID-19. CDR3s include the opening cysteine and the closing phenylalanine or tryptophan. A D gene is named only where the DNA matches it firmly. Not every row has a clone size; where given, it reads once, few, many or a size class.

v_gene	j_gene	d_gene	abundance	CDR3aa	CDR3nt
TRBV19	TRBJ1-5	TRBD1	NA	CASIDTGGGNQPQHF	TGTGCCAGTATCGATACAGGGGGGGGCAATCAGCCCCAGCATTTT
TRBV4-1	TRBJ1-1	TRBD1	NA	CASSQGEGAYTEAFF	TGCGCCAGCAGCCAAGGTGAGGGGGCGTATACTGAAGCTTTCTTT
TRBV5-4	TRBJ1-2	NA	NA	CASSLVQLSLRGYTF	TGTGCCAGCAGCTTGGTTCAACTCTCTCTTAGAGGCTACACCTTC
TRBV5-4	TRBJ2-7	NA	NA	CASSLRQGLYEQYF	TGTGCCAGCAGCTTGAGGCAGGGTCTTTACGAGCAGTACTTC
TRBV6-5	TRBJ1-5	NA	NA	CASKETAKNQPQHF	TGTGCCAGCAAGGAGACAGCAAAGAATCAGCCCCAGCATTTT
TRBV3-1/TRBV3-2	TRBJ2-3	NA	NA	CASSPRGRGSTDTQYF	TGTGCCAGCAGCCCACGGGGAAGGGGGAGCACAGATACGCAGTATTTT
TRBV5-6	TRBJ2-1	NA	NA	CASSWGTIRSYNEQFF	TGTGCCAGCAGCTGGGGGACAATCCGGTCCTACAATGAGCAGTTCTTC
TRBV3-1/TRBV3-2	TRBJ2-4	TRBD2	NA	CASSPRTSKNIQYF	TGTGCCAGCAGCCCCCGGACTAGCAAAAACATTCAGTACTTC
TRBV2	TRBJ1-6	NA	NA	CASRKQGNSPLHF	TGTGCCAGCAGAAAACAGGGAAACTCACCCCTCCACTTT
TRBV3-1/TRBV3-2	TRBJ1-2	NA	NA	CASSQEQGLYGYTF	TGTGCCAGCAGCCAAGAGCAGGGCCTCTATGGCTACACCTTC
TRBV6-5	TRBJ2-1	TRBD1	NA	CASSTTGGLEQFF	TGTGCCAGCAGTACCACAGGGGGGCTTGAGCAGTTCTTC
TRBV2	TRBJ1-4	TRBD1	NA	CASSEQGTGFNEKLFF	TGTGCCAGCAGTGAACAGGGGACAGGCTTTAATGAAAAACTGTTTTTT
TRBV5-1	TRBJ2-3	TRBD2	NA	CASQPVAGGSTDTQYF	TGCGCCAGCCAGCCTGTAGCGGGGGGTTCAACAGATACGCAGTATTTT
TRBV5-4	TRBJ1-2	NA	once	CATGQSVGGYTF	TGTGCCACCGGACAGTCGGTGGGAGGCTACACCTTC
TRBV5-8	TRBJ1-1	NA	NA	CASSRDMNTEAFF	TGTGCCAGCAGCCGGGACATGAACACTGAAGCTTTCTTT
TRBV5-5	TRBJ1-1	TRBD1	NA	CASSSGQGTLNTEAFF	TGTGCCAGCAGCTCCGGACAGGGTACCCTGAACACTGAAGCTTTCTTT
TRBV7-9	TRBJ1-3	TRBD1	once	CASSIHRGRSGNTIYF	TGTGCCAGCAGCATTCACAGGGGAAGATCCGGAAACACCATATATTTT
TRBV14	TRBJ2-7	TRBD2	NA	CASSHLRNERGYEQYF	TGTGCCAGCAGCCATTTAAGGAATGAGCGGGGTTACGAGCAGTACTTC
TRBV4-2	TRBJ1-3	NA	NA	CASSQDLRGQLGNTIYF	TGTGCCAGCAGCCAAGATTTACGCGGCCAGCTAGGAAACACCATATATTTT
TRBV30	TRBJ1-2	NA	once	CAWSSGSPYGYTF	TGTGCCTGGAGCAGCGGGAGCCCCTATGGCTACACCTTC
TRBV24-1	TRBJ1-5	NA	NA	CATNITTGADQPQHF	TGTGCCACCAATATAACTACGGGTGCAGATCAGCCCCAGCATTTT
TRBV5-1	TRBJ1-2	NA	NA	CASSLGRGIYGYTF	TGCGCCAGCAGCTTGGGCAGGGGAATCTATGGCTACACCTTC
TRBV4-1	TRBJ1-4	NA	few	CASSQGTQGEKLFF	TGCGCCAGCAGCCAAGGGACCCAGGGGGAAAAACTGTTTTTT
TRBV10-2	TRBJ2-1	TRBD2	NA	CASRESGGPGSEQFF	TGCGCCAGCAGGGAGAGCGGGGGCCCGGGGAGTGAGCAGTTCTTC
TRBV2	TRBJ2-1	TRBD2	once	CASDTRGGNNEQFF	TGTGCCAGTGACACTCGGGGGGGTAACAATGAGCAGTTCTTC
TRBV19	TRBJ1-1	NA	NA	CASSRDPGFAEAFF	TGTGCCAGTAGTCGAGATCCAGGGTTTGCTGAAGCTTTCTTT
TRBV4-1	TRBJ1-5	NA	NA	CASSQAPGGRANQPQHF	TGCGCCAGCAGCCAAGCCCCTGGAGGTAGGGCCAATCAGCCCCAGCATTTT
TRBV7-6	TRBJ1-1	TRBD1	NA	CASSHTTGYTEAFF	TGTGCCAGCAGCCATACGACAGGGTACACTGAAGCTTTCTTT
TRBV11-2	TRBJ2-3	NA	NA	CASSLVLDISTDTQYF	TGTGCCAGCAGCTTAGTTCTGGACATAAGCACAGATACGCAGTATTTT
TRBV4-1	TRBJ2-7	NA	NA	CASSQGTGLWAEQYF	TGCGCCAGCAGCCAGGGAACGGGACTCTGGGCCGAGCAGTACTTC
TRBV27	TRBJ2-2	TRBD2	NA	CAIGAGGNTGELFF	TGTGCCATCGGAGCGGGGGGTAACACCGGGGAGCTGTTTTTT